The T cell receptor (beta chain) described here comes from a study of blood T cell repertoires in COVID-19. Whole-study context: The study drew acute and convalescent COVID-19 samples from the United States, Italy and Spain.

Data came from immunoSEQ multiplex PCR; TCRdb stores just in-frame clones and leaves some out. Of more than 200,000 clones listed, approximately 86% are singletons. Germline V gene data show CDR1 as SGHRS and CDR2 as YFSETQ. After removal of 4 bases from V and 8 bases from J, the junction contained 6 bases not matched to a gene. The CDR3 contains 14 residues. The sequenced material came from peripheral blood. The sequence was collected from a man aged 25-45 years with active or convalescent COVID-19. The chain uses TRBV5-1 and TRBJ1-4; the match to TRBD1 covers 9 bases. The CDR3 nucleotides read TGCGCCAGCAGCAATGGACAGGGGATGGAAAAACTGTTTTTT. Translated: CASSNGQGMEKLFF.